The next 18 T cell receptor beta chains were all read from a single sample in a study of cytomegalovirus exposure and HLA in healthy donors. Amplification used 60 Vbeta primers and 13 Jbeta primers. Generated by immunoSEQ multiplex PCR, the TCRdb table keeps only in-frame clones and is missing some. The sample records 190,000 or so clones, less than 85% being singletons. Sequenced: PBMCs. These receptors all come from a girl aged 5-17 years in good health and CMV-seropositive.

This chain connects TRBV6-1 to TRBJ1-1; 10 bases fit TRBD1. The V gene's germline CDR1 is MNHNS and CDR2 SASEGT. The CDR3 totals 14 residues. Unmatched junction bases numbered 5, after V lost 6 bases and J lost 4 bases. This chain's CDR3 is CASSRDRGFTEAFF. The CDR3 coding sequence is TGTGCCAGCAGCCGGGACAGGGGATTCACTGAAGCTTTCTTT.

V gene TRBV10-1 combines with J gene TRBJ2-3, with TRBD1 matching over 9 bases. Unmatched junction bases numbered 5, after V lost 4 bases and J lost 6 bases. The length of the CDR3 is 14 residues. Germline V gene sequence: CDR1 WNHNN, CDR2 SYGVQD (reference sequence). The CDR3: CASSGIGQGDTQYF. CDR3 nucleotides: TGCGCCAGCAGTGGCATCGGACAGGGGGATACGCAGTATTTT.

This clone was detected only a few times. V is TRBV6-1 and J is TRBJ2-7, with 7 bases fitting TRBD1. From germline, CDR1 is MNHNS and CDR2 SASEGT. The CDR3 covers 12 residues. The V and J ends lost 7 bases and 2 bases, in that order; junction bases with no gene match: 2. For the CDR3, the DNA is TGTGCCAGCAATGGACAGGCCTACGAGCAGTACTTC. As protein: CASNGQAYEQYF.

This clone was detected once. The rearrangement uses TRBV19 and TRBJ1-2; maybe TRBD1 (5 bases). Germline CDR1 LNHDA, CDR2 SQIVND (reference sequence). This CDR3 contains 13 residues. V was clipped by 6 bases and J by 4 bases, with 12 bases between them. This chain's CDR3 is CASSNGTSYGYTF. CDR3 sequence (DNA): TGTGCCAGTAGCAACGGGACTTCCTATGGCTACACCTTC.

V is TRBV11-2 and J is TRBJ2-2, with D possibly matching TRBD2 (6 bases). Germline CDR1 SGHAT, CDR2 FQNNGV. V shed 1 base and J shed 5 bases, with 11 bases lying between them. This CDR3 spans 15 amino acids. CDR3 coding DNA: TGTGCCAGCAGCTTAGGCGGGGTAACGACCGGGGAGCTGTTTTTT. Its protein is CASSLGGVTTGELFF.

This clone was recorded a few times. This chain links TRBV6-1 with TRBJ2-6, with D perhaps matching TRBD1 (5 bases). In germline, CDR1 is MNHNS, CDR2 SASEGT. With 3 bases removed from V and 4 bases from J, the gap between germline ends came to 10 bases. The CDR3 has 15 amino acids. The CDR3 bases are TGTGCCAGCAGTGACAGGGCTTCCGGGGCCAACGTCCTGACTTTC. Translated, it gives CASSDRASGANVLTF.

This chain's CDR3 is CASSADSGNTIYF. The CDR3 nucleotides read TGTGCCAGCAGTGCAGACTCTGGAAACACCATATATTTT. V usage is TRBV6-1 and J usage is TRBJ1-3; D uncertain. CDR1 and CDR2 (germline): MNHNS, SASEGT. The CDR3 is 13 residues long. Trimming cost V 4 bases and J 0 bases, with 4 bases left between them.

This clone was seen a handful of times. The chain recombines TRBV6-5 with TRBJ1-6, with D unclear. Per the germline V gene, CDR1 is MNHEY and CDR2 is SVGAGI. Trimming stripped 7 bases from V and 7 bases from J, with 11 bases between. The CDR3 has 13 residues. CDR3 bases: TGTGCCAGCACCCCGGGGAACAATTCACCCCTCCACTTT. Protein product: CASTPGNNSPLHF.

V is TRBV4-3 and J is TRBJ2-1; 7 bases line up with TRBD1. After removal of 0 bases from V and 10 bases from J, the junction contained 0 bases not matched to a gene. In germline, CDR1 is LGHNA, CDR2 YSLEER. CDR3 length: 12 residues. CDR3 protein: CASSQEGGEQFF. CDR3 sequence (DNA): TGCGCCAGCAGCCAAGAAGGGGGCGAGCAGTTCTTC.

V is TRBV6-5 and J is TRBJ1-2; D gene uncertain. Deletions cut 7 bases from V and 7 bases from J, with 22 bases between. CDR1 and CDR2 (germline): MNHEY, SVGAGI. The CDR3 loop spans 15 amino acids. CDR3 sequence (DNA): TGTGCCAGCACCCTAGTACCCGGCCGCGTGGGTGGCTACACCTTC. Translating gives CASTLVPGRVGGYTF.

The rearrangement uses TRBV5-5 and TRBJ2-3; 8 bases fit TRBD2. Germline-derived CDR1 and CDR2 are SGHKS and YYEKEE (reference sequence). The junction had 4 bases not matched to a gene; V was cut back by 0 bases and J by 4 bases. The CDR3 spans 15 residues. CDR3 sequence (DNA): TGTGCCAGCAGCTTGGTACGGGGGGGCCCAGATACGCAGTATTTT. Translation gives CASSLVRGGPDTQYF.

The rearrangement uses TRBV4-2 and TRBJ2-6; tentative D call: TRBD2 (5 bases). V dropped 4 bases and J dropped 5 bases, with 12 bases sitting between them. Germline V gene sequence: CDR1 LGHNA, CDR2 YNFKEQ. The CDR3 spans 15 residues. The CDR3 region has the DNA TGTGCCAGCAGCCCCTCGGGGTCTAGGGCCAACGTCCTGACTTTC. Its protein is CASSPSGSRANVLTF.

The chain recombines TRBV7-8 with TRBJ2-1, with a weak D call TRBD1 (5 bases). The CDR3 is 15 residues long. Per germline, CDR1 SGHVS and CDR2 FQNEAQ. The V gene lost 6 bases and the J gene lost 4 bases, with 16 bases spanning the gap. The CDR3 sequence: CASRMGRAPYNEQFF. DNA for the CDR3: TGTGCCAGCAGAATGGGCAGGGCTCCGTACAATGAGCAGTTCTTC.

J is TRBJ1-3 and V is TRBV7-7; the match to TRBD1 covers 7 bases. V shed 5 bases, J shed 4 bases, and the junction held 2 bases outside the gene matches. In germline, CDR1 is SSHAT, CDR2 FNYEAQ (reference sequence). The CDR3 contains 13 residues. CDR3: CASSPTGGNTIYF. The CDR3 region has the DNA TGTGCCAGCAGCCCGACAGGGGGAAACACCATATATTTT.

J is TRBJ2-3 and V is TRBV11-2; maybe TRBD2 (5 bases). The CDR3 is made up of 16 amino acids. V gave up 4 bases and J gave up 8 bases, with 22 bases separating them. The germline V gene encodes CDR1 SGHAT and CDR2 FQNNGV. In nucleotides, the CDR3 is TGTGCCAGCAGCTCCCTAACTTCTAGCCGGTTTGTTACGCAGTATTTT. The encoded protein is CASSSLTSSRFVTQYF.

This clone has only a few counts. DNA for the CDR3: TGCGCCAGCAGCCAAGATAAGGGGGTAATGGATGAAAAACTGTTTTTT. Its translation is CASSQDKGVMDEKLFF. The rearrangement links TRBV4-3 to TRBJ1-4; the D gene is possibly TRBD1 (6 bases). Germline values: CDR1 LGHNA, CDR2 YSLEER. The CDR3 spans 16 residues. Between the trimmed V and J ends, which lost 0 bases and 6 bases, there was a span of 14 bases.

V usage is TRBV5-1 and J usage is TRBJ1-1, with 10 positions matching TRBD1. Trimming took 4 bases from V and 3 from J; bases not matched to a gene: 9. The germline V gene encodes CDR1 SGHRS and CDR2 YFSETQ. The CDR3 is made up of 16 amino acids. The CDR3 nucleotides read TGCGCCAGCAGCATCAGACAGGGGGCTGGAGACACTGAAGCTTTCTTT. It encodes CASSIRQGAGDTEAFF.

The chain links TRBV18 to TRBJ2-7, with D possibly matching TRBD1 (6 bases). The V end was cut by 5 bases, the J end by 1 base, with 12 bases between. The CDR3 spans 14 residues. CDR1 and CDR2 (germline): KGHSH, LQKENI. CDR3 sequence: CASSSPRGSYEQYF. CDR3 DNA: TGTGCCAGCTCATCCCCCAGGGGATCCTACGAGCAGTACTTC.